This T cell receptor beta chain came from a study of cytomegalovirus exposure and HLA in healthy donors. Study-wide results and caveats: Judged likely to be a sequencing artifact was a cluster of highly shared sequence variants. There were reportedly fewer N-insertions in an Asian-associated ancestry cluster than the approximately 600-donor mean, in a later analysis.

Both 60 Vbeta primers and 13 Jbeta primers went into the PCR. Sequencing was performed with immunoSEQ multiplex PCR; in TCRdb, only in-frame clones are kept and a portion is missing. Of some 130,000 clones detected, about four fifths appear once; the ten largest clones hold about 4.5%. A remark on this clone: What it binds is unknown.

V dropped 0 bases and J dropped 1; count of bases not matched to a gene: 6. The V gene's germline CDR1 is SGDLS and CDR2 YYNGEE. The CDR3 contains 16 residues. V gene TRBV9 combines with J gene TRBJ2-7; 8 bases align to TRBD2. The clonotype was recovered from a young man in good health. The material sequenced was PBMCs. In DNA form, the CDR3 reads TGTGCCAGCAGCGTAGTCGCGACTAGCGATTCCTACGAGCAGTACTTC. It translates to CASSVVATSDSYEQYF. Filled out from reference TRBV9 and TRBJ2-7, the complete variable domain reads DSGVTQTPKHLITATGQRVTLRCSPRSGDLSVYWYQQSLDQGLQFLIQYYNGEERAKGNILERFSAQQFPDLHSELNLSSLELGDSALYFCASSVVATSDSYEQYFGPGTRLTVT.